Only a few counts were recorded for the clone carrying this T cell receptor beta chain. Its antigen is unidentified. This specimen belongs to a study of T cell responses to AZD1222 COVID-19 vaccine. Some clones are missing from TCRdb's copy, which holds only in-frame ones; the method was immunoSEQ multiplex PCR. The repertoire has about 42,000 clones, roughly 88% of them found once; the top ten carry roughly 25%. Overall study results and limits: Unmutated variant regions reportedly attract nearly half of all spike-specific TCRs. In all cases, repertoires were sampled only after the peak T cell response. Only a handful of AZD1222 recipients tested seropositive at baseline.

The CDR3 extends over 14 amino acids. V was shortened by 2 bases and J by 8 bases, with 11 bases between the two germline ends. Germline V gene lookup returns CDR1 SGHRS and CDR2 YFSETQ. Second-dose groups at about 4 or about 12 weeks were pooled. This material consisted of peripheral blood, taken 28 days after the second AZD1222 dose. This receptor was obtained from an adult who received the AZD1222 COVID-19 vaccine. The V gene is TRBV5-1, the J gene TRBJ1-6, with D possibly being TRBD1 (5 bases). CDR3 in DNA: TGCGCCAGCAGCTTATCAGGGTGGGATTCACCCCTCCACTTT. Amino acids: CASSLSGWDSPLHF. The variable domain in full, completed from reference TRBV5-1 and TRBJ1-6, reads KAGVTQTPRYLIKTRGQQVTLSCSPISGHRSVSWYQQTPGQGLQFLFEYFSETQRNKGNFPGRFSGRQFSNSRSEMNVSTLELGDSALYLCASSLSGWDSPLHFGNGTRLTVT.